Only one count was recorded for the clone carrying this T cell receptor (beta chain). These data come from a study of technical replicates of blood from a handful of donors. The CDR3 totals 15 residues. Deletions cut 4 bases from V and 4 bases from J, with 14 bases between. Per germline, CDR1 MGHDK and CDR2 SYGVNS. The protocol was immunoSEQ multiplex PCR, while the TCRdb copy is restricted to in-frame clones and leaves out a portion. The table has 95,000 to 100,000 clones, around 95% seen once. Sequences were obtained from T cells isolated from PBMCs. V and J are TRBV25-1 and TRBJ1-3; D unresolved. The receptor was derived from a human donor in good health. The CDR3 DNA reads TGTGCCAGCAGTGCGCACGGAGGCGTCGGAAACACCATATATTTT. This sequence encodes CASSAHGGVGNTIYF.